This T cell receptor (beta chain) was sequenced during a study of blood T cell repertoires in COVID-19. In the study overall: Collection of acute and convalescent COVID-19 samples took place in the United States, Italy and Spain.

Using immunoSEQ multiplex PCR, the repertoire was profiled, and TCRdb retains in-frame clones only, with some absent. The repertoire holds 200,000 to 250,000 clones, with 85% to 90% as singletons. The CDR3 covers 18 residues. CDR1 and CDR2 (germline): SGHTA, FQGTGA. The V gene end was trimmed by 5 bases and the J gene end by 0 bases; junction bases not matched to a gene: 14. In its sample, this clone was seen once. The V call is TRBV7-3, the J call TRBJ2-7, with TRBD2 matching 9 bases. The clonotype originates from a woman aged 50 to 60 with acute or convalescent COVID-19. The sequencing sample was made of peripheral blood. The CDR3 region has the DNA TGTGCCAGCAGCCCCCATGGTAGCGGGGGCCTGAGCTCCTACGAGCAGTACTTC. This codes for CASSPHGSGGLSSYEQYF.